Below are 3 T cell receptor beta chains sequenced from a single sample in a study of cytomegalovirus exposure and HLA in healthy donors. Sequenced by immunoSEQ multiplex PCR; TCRdb stores in-frame clones only, minus some. The repertoire holds some 86,000 clones, with over 85% as singletons. The specimen sequenced was PBMCs. The receptors stem from a woman younger than 45 in good health and CMV-seronegative.

The chain uses TRBV7-9 and TRBJ2-1; maybe TRBD1 (5 bases). CDR1 SEHNR and CDR2 FQNEAQ come from the germline V gene (reference sequence). CDR3 length: 15 residues. Trimming removed 2 bases from V and 7 bases from J, with 15 bases in between. The CDR3 coding sequence is TGTGCCAGCAGCTTATCAGGGTCGGGTACGAATGAGCAGTTCTTC. As protein: CASSLSGSGTNEQFF. Supplemented by reference TRBV7-9 and TRBJ2-1, the full variable domain reads DTGVSQNPRHKITKRGQNVTFRCDPISEHNRLYWYRQTLGQGPEFLTYFQNEAQLEKSRLLSDRFSAERPKGSFSTLEIQRTEQGDSAMYLCASSLSGSGTNEQFFGPGTRLTVL.

V and J are TRBV5-1 and TRBJ2-7; TRBD1 might be the D (5 bases). The V and J ends lost 2 bases and 4 bases respectively, with 13 bases between them. The CDR3 has 14 residues. Germline CDR1 SGHRS, CDR2 YFSETQ. The CDR3 nucleotides are TGCGCCAGCAGCTTTATTGGGGCCGGATACGAGCAGTACTTC. The encoded protein is CASSFIGAGYEQYF.

The CDR3 reads CASAFRTGLRETQYF. In DNA form, the CDR3 reads TGTGCCAGCGCCTTTAGGACAGGGCTCCGGGAGACCCAGTACTTC. The chain couples TRBV7-9 to TRBJ2-5; TRBD1 agrees at 8 bases. The CDR3 contains 15 residues. The germline CDR1 and CDR2 sequences are SEHNR and FQNEAQ (reference sequence). V shed 8 bases, J shed 5 bases, and the junction held 13 bases outside the gene matches.